This record covers a single TCR beta chain. Its antigen is unknown. The record originates from a study of shared clonotypes between healthy human individuals. On the study more broadly: The study enrolled a couple of women and a few men aged 18 to 49. Findings and caveats of the study: How much donors shared clonotypes was expected to be affected by sequencing depth. Some naive CD4 clonotypes, roughly 4.7%, turned up in common across a handful of donors.

Clones were read by immunoSEQ multiplex PCR, and TCRdb kept only the in-frame ones, dropping some. The data hold approximately 95,000 clones, with less than 80% observed a single time. This CDR3 region has 12 residues. Germline CDR1 is MDHEN and CDR2 is SYDVKM. Trimming pared 3 bases from V and 10 bases from J, leaving 10 bases between. The material sequenced was memory CD8+ T cells sorted from blood. Indicated subset: CD45RO+ cells pooled with CCR7-negative TemRA cells. This clonotype was obtained from a young man in good health. The chain employs TRBV28 and TRBJ2-1; D gene ambiguous. CDR3 loop: CASSFEIKEQFF. Written as DNA, the CDR3 is TGTGCCAGCAGTTTTGAAATCAAGGAGCAGTTCTTC.